The present entry profiles one T cell receptor (beta chain) with its context. Its antigen is not identified. The junction departs from the called germline gene at one end, perhaps through a read error. Produced via immunoSEQ multiplex PCR; TCRdb's table is partial and in-frame only. This table has tens of thousands of clones, roughly three quarters appearing once. This record comes from a study of radiotherapy plus CTLA-4 blockade in lung cancer. Study-level results: In blood, early T cell clone dynamics reportedly predicted response best, together with interferon-beta. Following radiotherapy plus ipilimumab, tumor-derived TCR clones expanded in the blood.

Per the germline V gene, CDR1 is LNHDA and CDR2 is SQIVND (reference sequence). This CDR3 comprises 14 residues. The chain joins TRBV19 to TRBJ2-5; the D gene is possibly TRBD2 (7 bases). This receptor was obtained from a human donor with non-small cell lung cancer who had a complete response to radiotherapy plus ipilimumab. This specimen consisted of peripheral blood, obtained from a patient treated with radiotherapy plus ipilimumab. The CDR3 region has the DNA TGTGCCAGTGGTCGGGAGGACAGAGAAGAGACCCGGTACTTC. This gives the protein CASGREDREETRYF.